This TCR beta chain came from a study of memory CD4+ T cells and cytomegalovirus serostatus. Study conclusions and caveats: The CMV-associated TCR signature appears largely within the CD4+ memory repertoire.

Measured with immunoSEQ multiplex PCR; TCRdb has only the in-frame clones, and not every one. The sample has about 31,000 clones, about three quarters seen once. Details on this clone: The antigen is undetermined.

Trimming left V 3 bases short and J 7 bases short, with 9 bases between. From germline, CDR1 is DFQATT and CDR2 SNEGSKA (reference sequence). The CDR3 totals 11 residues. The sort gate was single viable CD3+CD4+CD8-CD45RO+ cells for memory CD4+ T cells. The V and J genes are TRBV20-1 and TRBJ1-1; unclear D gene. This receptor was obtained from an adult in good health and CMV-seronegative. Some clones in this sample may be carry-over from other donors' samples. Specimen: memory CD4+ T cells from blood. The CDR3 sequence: CSASGPYEAFF. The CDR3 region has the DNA TGCAGTGCTAGTGGACCCTATGAAGCTTTCTTT.